The 10 T cell receptor beta chains below come from one sample, sequenced in a study of blood T cell repertoires in COVID-19. This table comes from immunoSEQ multiplex PCR, and its TCRdb copy is limited to in-frame clones, with some not included. This table has 200,000 to 250,000 clones, roughly 80% appearing once. The sequencing input was peripheral blood. Receptor source: a woman aged 60 to 75 who had recovered from COVID-19.

This chain uses TRBV5-1 with TRBJ2-1, with D possibly TRBD1 on 6 matching bases. V was pared by 3 bases and J by 3 bases, with 10 bases between. The germline V gene encodes CDR1 SGHRS and CDR2 YFSETQ. This CDR3 comprises 14 residues. CDR3 region: CASSSTGLYNEQFF. CDR3 nucleotide sequence: TGCGCCAGCAGCTCGACAGGACTCTACAATGAGCAGTTCTTC.

The chain couples TRBV29-1 to TRBJ1-2, with 8 bases lining up with TRBD1. This CDR3 region has 13 residues. The junction had 2 bases not matched to a gene; V was cut back by 1 base and J by 4 bases. The germline CDR1 and CDR2 sequences are SQVTM and ANQGSEA. The CDR3 DNA reads as TGCAGCGTTGAAGTTGGACAGGGCTATGGCTACACCTTC. It specifies CSVEVGQGYGYTF.

This clone was counted only a few times. As DNA, the CDR3 is TGTGCCAGCAGTGACAATCCGGAGGTCTATGGCTACACCTTC. It encodes CASSDNPEVYGYTF. This chain connects TRBV25-1 to TRBJ1-2; D not resolved. The CDR3 is made up of 14 amino acids. V was clipped by 3 bases and J by 4 bases, with 12 bases between them. Germline V lookup: CDR1 MGHDK, CDR2 SYGVNS.

This clone was detected only once. The chain joins TRBV19 to TRBJ2-3, with TRBD2 matching over 10 bases. The ends lost 6 bases at V and 3 bases at J; junction bases unmatched: 6. This CDR3 spans 15 amino acids. Germline V gene lookup returns CDR1 LNHDA and CDR2 SQIVND (reference sequence). The CDR3 spells CASSSGGADTDTQYF. The CDR3 region has the DNA TGTGCCAGTAGCAGCGGGGGGGCCGATACAGATACGCAGTATTTT. The full variable domain, rest sourced from reference TRBV19 and TRBJ2-3, is DGGITQSPKYLFRKEGQNVTLSCEQNLNHDAMYWYRQDPGQGLRLIYYSQIVNDFQKGDIAEGYSVSREKKESFPLTVTSAQKNPTAFYLCASSSGGADTDTQYFGPGTRLTVL.

On this clone itself: Other DNA sequences in the same sample also yield this CDR3. The rearrangement links TRBV7-2 to TRBJ2-5; 7 bases map to TRBD2. Trimming took 8 bases from V and 4 from J; bases not matched to a gene: 1. The CDR3 spans 11 residues. Germline CDR1 is SGHTA and CDR2 is FQGNSA. The CDR3 region is CASRGGETQYF. Here the CDR3 DNA reads TGTGCCAGCCGCGGGGGAGAGACCCAGTACTTC.

This chain uses TRBV5-6 with TRBJ1-4; no clear D gene. V was pared by 3 bases and J by 3 bases, with 12 bases between. The CDR3 has 15 residues. Germline CDR1 is SGHDT and CDR2 is YYEEEE. Written as DNA, the CDR3 is TGTGCCAGCAGCTCGGGAGACGCGTCTAATGAAAAACTGTTTTTT. Its protein is CASSSGDASNEKLFF.

The chain carries TRBV13 and TRBJ2-5, with 9 bases that match TRBD1. The CDR3 extends over 14 amino acids. Germline V gives CDR1 PRHDT, CDR2 FYEKMQ (reference sequence). V lost 5 bases, J lost 3 bases, and 4 bases stayed unmatched. CDR3 amino acids: CASSETGGEETQYF. The CDR3 DNA reads TGTGCCAGCAGCGAGACAGGGGGTGAAGAGACCCAGTACTTC.

The chain uses TRBV28 and TRBJ2-2; no clear D gene. CDR1 and CDR2 (germline): MDHEN, SYDVKM. V lost 2 bases, J lost 0 bases, and 10 bases lay in between. The CDR3 length is 16 residues. The CDR3 region has the DNA TGTGCCAGCAGTTTAGAGTCAGGCCCGAACACCGGGGAGCTGTTTTTT. This sequence encodes CASSLESGPNTGELFF.

As concerns this clone: This sample includes further DNA sequences coding for the same CDR3. V gene TRBV9 combines with J gene TRBJ2-5; D is possibly TRBD1 (6 bases). Trimming stripped 0 bases from V and 5 bases from J, with 14 bases between. The CDR3 is 15 amino acids. Per the germline V gene, CDR1 is SGDLS and CDR2 is YYNGEE. CDR3 region: CASSVGGGGQETQYF. The CDR3 DNA reads as TGTGCCAGCAGCGTAGGTGGTGGGGGCCAGGAGACCCAGTACTTC.

V usage is TRBV27 and J usage is TRBJ2-7; D is ambiguous. CDR1 and CDR2 from the germline V gene are MNHEY and SMNVEV (reference sequence). CDR3 length equals 13 residues. The V end was cut by 5 bases, the J end by 3 bases, with 11 bases between. CDR3 in DNA: TGTGCCAGCAGTCCGACTTGGAACTACGAGCAGTACTTC. This sequence encodes CASSPTWNYEQYF.